The T cell receptor beta chain described here comes from a study of relationships among human T cell subsets. General study results and limits: Bead-based sorting did not rule out CD4+CD8+ double-positive cells.

With regard to this clonotype: Its matching antigen is unknown.

CD8+ T cells were isolated by anti-CD4 multisort bead depletion, then anti-CD8 bead selection. The CDR3 loop spans 15 amino acids. J was trimmed by 3 bases and V by 2 bases; bases with no gene match: 7. Germline V lookup: CDR1 SGHRS, CDR2 YFSETQ. Semiquantitative ARM-PCR amplified T cell receptor alpha and beta CDR3 regions from mRNA. ARM-PCR used tagged nested gene-specific primers, then communal superprimers for exponential amplification. Before the second round, exonuclease removed the nested primers. TCRdb re-derived calls from the multiplex PCR reads in MiXCR, one entry per CDR3 protein. The profile shows nearly 5,500 distinct CDR3 sequences, 60% to 70% of them singletons.

The gene calls are TRBV5-1 and TRBJ2-7; 8 bases agree with TRBD1. The sample consisted of CD8+ T cells sorted from blood. The receptor's source is a man aged 35-49 years in good health. DNA of the CDR3: TGCGCCAGCAGCTTCCACTGGACAGGGTACTACGAGCAGTACTTC. Its translation is CASSFHWTGYYEQYF.